The 20 T cell receptor beta chains given below trace back to one sample, sequenced in a study of T-cell reconstitution after alpha-beta-depleted transplantation in children (dated by TCRdb to about 2016). The treatment or condition tag for this specimen amounts to: allogeneic hematopoietic cell transplantation with graft depleted of TCRalphabeta T cells and CD19 B cells. Preparation of the library involved PCR. Sequencing relied on an Illumina HiSeq 2500. TCR library preparation used molecular barcoding, with unique molecular identifiers applied to normalize quantification of the TCRbeta repertoire. The public sequencing data were trimmed at Q25 with fastp and processed into clonotypes with MiXCR by TCRdb, which kept only in-frame beta chains. Under each unique CDR3 protein, matching rows form one entry showing the most common genes and DNA. Within this sample are 300,000 to 400,000 distinct CDR3 sequences, with about 17% of them counted one time only. The ten largest make up roughly two fifths of the sample.

The sequences come from PBMCs, mostly from graft donor cells, collected 360 days after TCRalphabeta/CD19-depleted stem cell transplant. The receptors derive from a male patient under 10 years old who had a stem cell transplant for acute lymphoblastic leukemia, so the T cells may come from the graft donor.

The chain combines TRBV14 with TRBJ1-2, with D maybe TRBD1 (6 bases). Germline CDR1 and CDR2: SGHDN and FVKESK. The V gene lost 5 bases and the J gene lost 7 bases, with 17 bases spanning the gap. This CDR3 has 14 residues. Written as DNA, the CDR3 is TGTGCCAGCAGCATGGACAGCGCCGGAATTGGCTACACCTTC. Translated: CASSMDSAGIGYTF.

The sample holds a few counts of this clonotype. The rearrangement links TRBV3-1 to TRBJ1-2; 8 bases align to TRBD1. CDR1 and CDR2 from the germline V gene are LGHDT and YNNKEL (reference sequence). CDR3 length: 15 residues. J gave up 6 bases and V 0 bases, and 6 bases lay outside the gene matches. CDR3 in amino acids: CASSQDPGGADGYTF. The CDR3 nucleotides are TGTGCCAGCAGCCAAGATCCAGGGGGCGCGGATGGCTACACCTTC.

This clonotype was picked up many times. The chain links TRBV4-1 to TRBJ2-3; tentatively, D is TRBD1 (6 bases). In germline, CDR1 is MGHRA, CDR2 YSYEKL. This CDR3 has 15 amino acids. Deletions cut 1 base from V and 0 bases from J, with 8 bases between. The CDR3 here is CASSQGQASTDTQYF. CDR3 DNA: TGCGCCAGCAGCCAAGGACAGGCTAGCACAGATACGCAGTATTTT.

The J gene is TRBJ1-2, the V gene TRBV27, with D uncertain. Between the trimmed V and J ends, which lost 3 bases and 4 bases, there was a span of 15 bases. The CDR3 is made up of 15 amino acids. Germline CDR1 and CDR2: MNHEY and SMNVEV (reference sequence). Written as DNA, the CDR3 is TGTGCCAGCAGTTTTGCCAGACGACTGGGCTATGGCTACACCTTC. It translates to CASSFARRLGYGYTF.

V usage is TRBV11-2 and J usage is TRBJ1-2; D is unclear. There are 15 residues in the CDR3. Trimming took 1 base from V and 4 from J, leaving 13 bases between them. Germline V CDR1 and CDR2: SGHAT, FQNNGV. The chain's CDR3 is CASSLVPSLSYGYTF. DNA of the CDR3: TGTGCCAGCAGCTTAGTTCCGTCGCTCAGCTATGGCTACACCTTC.

The chain combines TRBV18 with TRBJ2-5, with 8 bases identical to TRBD1. This CDR3 has 15 residues. Per the germline V gene, CDR1 is KGHSH and CDR2 is LQKENI. J was trimmed by 2 bases and V by 0 bases; bases with no gene match: 2. The CDR3: CASSPPRTGQETQYF. For the CDR3, the DNA is TGTGCCAGCTCACCACCTCGGACAGGGCAAGAGACCCAGTACTTC.

The chain has TRBV6-5 and TRBJ2-7; 7 positions agree with TRBD1. V was clipped by 2 bases and J by 3 bases; unmatched bases: 7. The CDR3 covers 15 residues. Germline V gene lookup returns CDR1 MNHEY and CDR2 SVGAGI. The CDR3 is CASSYPGQPIYEQYF. The DNA of the CDR3 is TGTGCCAGCAGTTACCCGGGACAGCCAATCTACGAGCAGTACTTC.

Only a few counts were recorded for this clonotype. The CDR3 region has the DNA TGCGCCAGCAGTGCTCCGAAGATATACTACAATGAGCAGTTCTTC. Protein: CASSAPKIYYNEQFF. V and J are TRBV5-1 and TRBJ2-1; no reliable D call. The CDR3 length is 15 residues. V was shortened by 5 bases and J by 3 bases, with 15 bases between the two germline ends. CDR1 SGHRS and CDR2 YFSETQ come from the germline V gene.

The chain couples TRBV5-1 to TRBJ1-1; D gene unclear. This CDR3 has 14 amino acids. The germline V and J ends were trimmed by 0 bases and 0 bases, with 6 bases remaining between them. The germline gives CDR1 SGHRS, CDR2 YFSETQ. CDR3 in amino acids: CASSLGSVNTEAFF. The CDR3 region has the DNA TGCGCCAGCAGCTTGGGGAGCGTGAACACTGAAGCTTTCTTT.

The chain recombines TRBV13 with TRBJ1-6, with 7 bases matching TRBD1. The junction had 6 bases not matched to a gene; V was cut back by 2 bases and J by 8 bases. The CDR3 has 15 residues. Germline V CDR1 and CDR2: PRHDT, FYEKMQ (reference sequence). Here the CDR3 DNA reads TGTGCCAGCAGCTTAAGACAGGGCGTCTATTCACCCCTCCACTTT. This encodes CASSLRQGVYSPLHF.

V is TRBV20-1 and J is TRBJ1-1; no clear D. Germline CDR1 reads DFQATT; CDR2 reads SNEGSKA (reference sequence). CDR3 size: 12 residues. Trimming took 1 base from V and 11 from J, leaving 14 bases between them. The CDR3 sequence is CSARVPPVVAFF. CDR3 nucleotide sequence: TGCAGTGCTAGAGTGCCCCCGGTTGTGGCTTTCTTT.

This clonotype was seen a handful of times. J is TRBJ2-1 and V is TRBV12-3 or TRBV12-4, with D perhaps matching TRBD1 (5 bases). The CDR3 covers 19 residues. V was clipped by 6 bases and J by 3 bases, with 27 bases between them. DNA for the CDR3: TGTGCCAGCAGCTCACAGGCGACCCAGATTTTAACCGGCTACAATGAGCAGTTCTTC. It translates to CASSSQATQILTGYNEQFF.

This clonotype was seen a handful of times. The chain couples TRBV30 to TRBJ2-7; possible D gene TRBD1, 7 bases. The germline V and J ends were trimmed by 3 bases and 3 bases, with 12 bases remaining between them. The CDR3 extends over 13 amino acids. Germline V CDR1 and CDR2: GTSNPN, SVGIG (reference sequence). In nucleotides, the CDR3 is TGTGCCTGGAGGCGGGGACAGTTCTACGAGCAGTACTTC. Amino acid sequence: CAWRRGQFYEQYF.

This chain links TRBV20-1 with TRBJ2-1; D remains unclear. Germline CDR1 DFQATT, CDR2 SNEGSKA (reference sequence). V lost 1 base to trimming and J lost 1 base, with 20 bases between them. The CDR3 is 18 amino acids. The CDR3 region has the DNA TGCAGTGCTAGAGGTCCCCCCGAGACCAAGGCGTCCTACAATGAGCAGTTCTTC. Its translation: CSARGPPETKASYNEQFF.

The CDR3 bases are TGCAGTGCTAGAGATGGGATTACGGCGGGCTTCCAAGAGACCCAGTACTTC. Its translation: CSARDGITAGFQETQYF. The chain joins TRBV20-1 to TRBJ2-5, with a tentative D call TRBD2 (5 bases). Germline CDR1 reads DFQATT; CDR2 reads SNEGSKA (reference sequence). Trimming took 0 bases from V and 1 from J, leaving 18 bases between them. This CDR3 has 17 residues.

The sample holds a few counts of this clonotype. This chain uses TRBV28 with TRBJ2-5; no clear D. Germline V gene sequence: CDR1 MDHEN, CDR2 SYDVKM. V was cut by 6 bases and J by 5 bases, with 10 bases left in between. The CDR3 is made up of 12 amino acids. CDR3 bases: TGTGCCAGCAGGCCCAGGAGTGAGACCCAGTACTTC. Protein product: CASRPRSETQYF.

The rearrangement joins TRBV7-8 to TRBJ2-2, with D uncertain. V was pared by 7 bases and J by 5 bases, with 11 bases between. The germline V gene encodes CDR1 SGHVS and CDR2 FQNEAQ. The CDR3 totals 13 residues. The CDR3 DNA reads TGTGCCAGCATGATTCCGAGGACCGGGGAGCTGTTTTTT. It yields the protein CASMIPRTGELFF.

This clonotype was counted only a few times. The rearrangement uses TRBV9 and TRBJ2-5, with TRBD1 matching over 11 bases. CDR1 and CDR2 (germline): SGDLS, YYNGEE. The CDR3 extends over 16 amino acids. The junction had 7 bases not matched to a gene; V was cut back by 3 bases and J by 3 bases. The CDR3 loop reads CASSGPGTGGKETQYF. For the CDR3, the DNA is TGTGCCAGCAGCGGCCCCGGGACAGGGGGTAAAGAGACCCAGTACTTC.

The gene calls are TRBV7-8 and TRBJ2-1, with 7 bases aligning to TRBD1. This CDR3 is built from 15 residues. Germline loops: CDR1 SGHVS, CDR2 FQNEAQ. V shed 5 bases and J 2 bases; nucleotides not matched to a gene: 6. The CDR3 region has the DNA TGTGCCAGCAGCGCCTACAGGGGACCCTACAATGAGCAGTTCTTC. This codes for CASSAYRGPYNEQFF. The full variable domain, in which reference TRBV7-8 and TRBJ2-1 provide the parts outside the CDR3, is GAGVSQSPRYKVAKRGQDVALRCDPISGHVSLFWYQQALGQGPEFLTYFQNEAQLDKSGLPSDRFFAERPEGSVSTLKIQRTQQEDSAVYLCASSAYRGPYNEQFFGPGTRLTVL.

There are a few counts of this clonotype. V is TRBV30 and J is TRBJ2-2, with 7 bases matching TRBD2. Germline V lookup: CDR1 GTSNPN, CDR2 SVGIG (reference sequence). The CDR3 runs to 14 residues. V was pared by 2 bases and J by 4 bases, with 4 bases of the junction left unmatched. This chain's CDR3 is CAWSWLAVTGELFF. In DNA form, the CDR3 reads TGTGCCTGGAGTTGGCTAGCGGTCACCGGGGAGCTGTTTTTT.